The 14 T cell receptor beta chains reported below all come from one sample, sequenced in a study of vaccination effects on CD4 cells after COVID-19. After about 10 days in culture, the CD4+ T cells were isolated. Data came from immunoSEQ multiplex PCR; TCRdb stores just in-frame clones and leaves some out. The sample includes around 41,000 clones, 82% of them seen just once. Their target antigens are unknown. The material was CD4+ T cells from PBMCs cultured without peptide, obtained before COVID-19 vaccination. The receptors stem from a human donor who received a COVID-19 vaccine.

V is TRBV30 and J is TRBJ2-1; perhaps TRBD2 as D (6 bases). V gave up 5 bases and J gave up 5 bases, with 10 bases separating them. Germline loops: CDR1 GTSNPN, CDR2 SVGIG (reference sequence). The CDR3 totals 12 residues. For the CDR3, the DNA is TGTGCCTGGGGGAGGACAAACAATGAGCAGTTCTTC. It translates to CAWGRTNNEQFF. Full variable domain (outside the CDR3, taken from reference TRBV30 and TRBJ2-1): SQTIHQWPATLVQPVGSPLSLECTVEGTSNPNLYWYRQAAGRGLQLLFYSVGIGQISSEVPQNLSASRPQDRQFILSSKKLLLSDSGFYLCAWGRTNNEQFFGPGTRLTVL.

This chain links TRBV4-1 with TRBJ2-4; D gene uncertain. CDR3 length equals 13 residues. V lost 0 bases, J lost 14 bases, and 14 bases lay in between. The germline V gene encodes CDR1 MGHRA and CDR2 YSYEKL. CDR3 in DNA: TGCGCCAGCAGCCAAGATGAAGCCCCACGCAAGTACTTC. The encoded protein is CASSQDEAPRKYF.

J is TRBJ1-1 and V is TRBV10-3; D uncertain. Germline V gives CDR1 ENHRY, CDR2 SYGVKD. The CDR3 sequence is 13 residues long. The germline V and J ends were trimmed by 1 base and 6 bases, with 9 bases remaining between them. The CDR3 region is CAISEYPQAEAFF. In DNA form, the CDR3 reads TGTGCCATCAGTGAGTACCCCCAAGCTGAAGCTTTCTTT.

The chain uses TRBV5-6 and TRBJ1-1; 10 bases align to TRBD1. The CDR3 runs 16 residues. Germline CDR1 SGHDT, CDR2 YYEEEE. V shed 2 bases and J 1 base; nucleotides not matched to a gene: 5. The CDR3 here is CASSFRDRGSNTEAFF. The CDR3 coding sequence is TGTGCCAGCAGCTTTAGGGACAGGGGCTCGAACACTGAAGCTTTCTTT.

This clone was observed a handful of times. The chain combines TRBV9 with TRBJ1-1; D uncertain. The V and J ends lost 0 bases and 4 bases respectively, with 7 bases between them. CDR1 SGDLS and CDR2 YYNGEE come from the germline V gene. The CDR3 is 13 residues long. The CDR3 sequence: CASSVAMGTEAFF. The CDR3 region has the DNA TGTGCCAGCAGCGTAGCTATGGGCACTGAAGCTTTCTTT. Filled out from reference TRBV9 and TRBJ1-1, the complete variable domain reads DSGVTQTPKHLITATGQRVTLRCSPRSGDLSVYWYQQSLDQGLQFLIQYYNGEERAKGNILERFSAQQFPDLHSELNLSSLELGDSALYFCASSVAMGTEAFFGQGTRLTVV.

V and J are TRBV4-1 and TRBJ1-6, with D tentatively TRBD1 (5 bases). The CDR3 totals 16 residues. V lost 2 bases to trimming and J lost 13 bases, with 21 bases between them. In germline, CDR1 is MGHRA, CDR2 YSYEKL. DNA of the CDR3: TGCGCCAGCAGCCAAACCCTCGGGGGATCCGTTTCGCCCCTCCACTTT. Protein product: CASSQTLGGSVSPLHF.

The chain joins TRBV7-2 to TRBJ1-3; D is undetermined. Trimming cost V 1 base and J 3 bases, with 7 bases left between them. Germline V lookup: CDR1 SGHTA, CDR2 FQGNSA. The CDR3 runs 14 residues. CDR3 loop: CASSLVDHGNTIYF. The DNA for the CDR3 is TGTGCCAGCAGCTTAGTAGACCATGGAAACACCATATATTTT.

The V and J genes are TRBV15 and TRBJ1-4, with 8 bases identical to TRBD1. Germline CDR1 is LNHNV and CDR2 is YYDKDF (reference sequence). The CDR3 consists of 14 residues. Trimming cost V 3 bases and J 7 bases; bases outside gene matches: 4. Here the CDR3 reads CATSRDRVREKLFF. The CDR3 bases are TGTGCCACCAGCAGGGACAGGGTGCGTGAAAAACTGTTTTTT. The variable domain in full, with the rest retrieved from reference TRBV15 and TRBJ1-4, is DAMVIQNPRYQVTQFGKPVTLSCSQTLNHNVMYWYQQKSSQAPKLLFHYYDKDFNNEADTPDNFQSRRPNTSFCFLDIRSPGLGDTAMYLCATSRDRVREKLFFGSGTQLSVL.

In this sample, this clone turned up a few times. This chain's CDR3 is CASSSLYRGTDTQYF. The CDR3, as DNA: TGTGCCAGCAGTTCGCTCTACAGGGGAACAGATACGCAGTATTTT. V and J are TRBV5-4 and TRBJ2-3; 7 bases fit TRBD1. The germline V gene has CDR1 SGHNT and CDR2 YYREEE (reference sequence). V was pared by 5 bases and J by 3 bases, with 9 bases of the junction left unmatched. The CDR3 has 15 residues.

The J gene is TRBJ2-7, the V gene TRBV6-2 or TRBV6-3; 13 nucleotides align to TRBD2. The V gene end was trimmed by 5 bases and the J gene end by 3 bases; junction bases not matched to a gene: 7. The CDR3 has 16 amino acids. Germline V lookup: CDR1 MNHEY, CDR2 SVGEGT. For the CDR3, the DNA is TGTGCCAGCAGTGACGGACTAGCGGGGGTGTACTACGAGCAGTACGTC. Its protein is CASSDGLAGVYYEQYV.

This clone occurred a few times. The chain couples TRBV5-4 to TRBJ1-4; tentative D call: TRBD1 (6 bases). V shed 3 bases and J shed 5 bases, with 14 bases lying between them. CDR1 is SGHNT and CDR2 is YYREEE in the germline V gene (reference sequence). CDR3 length equals 15 residues. CDR3 coding DNA: TGTGCCAGCAGCTCTCAAACAGGGCCCAATGAAAAACTGTTTTTT. Translated: CASSSQTGPNEKLFF.

This clone was observed a handful of times. The rearrangement links TRBV6-2 or TRBV6-3 to TRBJ2-7; D is undetermined. Germline-derived CDR1 and CDR2 are MNHEY and SVGEGT. Trimming cost V 0 bases and J 4 bases, with 7 bases left between them. The CDR3 has 13 amino acids. The CDR3 spells CASSYSSLYEQYV. CDR3 sequence (DNA): TGTGCCAGCAGTTACTCGAGCCTATACGAGCAGTACGTC.

The genes are TRBV11-1 and TRBJ1-2; 7 bases map to TRBD1. Germline loops: CDR1 SGHAT, CDR2 FQDESV (reference sequence). The CDR3 is made up of 13 amino acids. The J segment lost 0 bases and the V segment lost 5 bases, leaving 0 bases of the junction unmatched. CDR3 DNA sequence: TGTGCCAGCAGCGGGACAGCTAACTATGGCTACACCTTC. Translated: CASSGTANYGYTF.

This clone was observed once. V gene TRBV14 combines with J gene TRBJ2-1; 7 bases map to TRBD1. The CDR3 is made up of 16 amino acids. The V gene end was trimmed by 4 bases and the J gene end by 1 base; junction bases not matched to a gene: 7. Germline V gene data show CDR1 as SGHDN and CDR2 as FVKESK. CDR3 loop: CASSLLTGRSYNEQFF. CDR3 nucleotide sequence: TGTGCCAGCAGCCTTCTGACAGGGCGATCCTACAATGAGCAGTTCTTC.